This T cell receptor beta chain was captured in a study of blood T cell repertoires in COVID-19. Authors' data handling: Nucleated cell counts were estimated from reference gene primer amplification. Generated by immunoSEQ multiplex PCR, the TCRdb table keeps only in-frame clones and is missing some. V, J and clone size are taken as reported in that table, and D and trimming were inferred from the DNA itself. The data hold around 25,000 clones, with approximately 88% observed a single time. The junction had 5 bases not matched to a gene; V was cut back by 4 bases and J by 1 base. Germline CDR1 SQVTM, CDR2 ANQGSEA. CDR3 length equals 14 residues.

This sequence originates from a human donor with active COVID-19. The donor label of this sample is uncertain. The sequencing input was peripheral blood. This chain links TRBV29-1 with TRBJ2-7; TRBD2 aligns across 9 bases. This CDR3 reads CSVGMTSGSYEQYF. For the CDR3, the DNA is TGCAGCGTTGGGATGACTAGCGGATCCTACGAGCAGTACTTC.